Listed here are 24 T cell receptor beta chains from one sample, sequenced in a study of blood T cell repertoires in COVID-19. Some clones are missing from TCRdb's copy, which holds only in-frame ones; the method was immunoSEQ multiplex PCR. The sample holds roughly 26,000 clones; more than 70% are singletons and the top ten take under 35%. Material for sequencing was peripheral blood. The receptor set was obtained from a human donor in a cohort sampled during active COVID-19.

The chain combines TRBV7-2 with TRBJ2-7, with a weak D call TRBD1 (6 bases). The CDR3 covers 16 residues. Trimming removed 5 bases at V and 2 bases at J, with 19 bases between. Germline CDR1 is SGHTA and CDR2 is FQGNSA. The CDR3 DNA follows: TGTGCCAGCAGCGTTAGACCCGGGACATCGACCTACGAGCAGTACTTC. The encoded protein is CASSVRPGTSTYEQYF.

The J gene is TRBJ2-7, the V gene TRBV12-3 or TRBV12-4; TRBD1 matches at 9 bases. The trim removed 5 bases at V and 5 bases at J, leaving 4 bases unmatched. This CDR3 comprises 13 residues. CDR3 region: CASSIRTGDEQYF. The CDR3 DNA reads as TGTGCCAGCAGTATCCGGACAGGGGACGAGCAGTACTTC.

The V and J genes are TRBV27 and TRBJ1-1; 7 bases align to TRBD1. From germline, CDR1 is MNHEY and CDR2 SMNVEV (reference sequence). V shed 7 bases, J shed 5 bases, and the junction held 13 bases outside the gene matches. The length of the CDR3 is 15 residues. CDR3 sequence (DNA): TGTGCCAGCAAGGAGACAGGGCCCACGGGGACTGAAGCTTTCTTT. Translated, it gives CASKETGPTGTEAFF.

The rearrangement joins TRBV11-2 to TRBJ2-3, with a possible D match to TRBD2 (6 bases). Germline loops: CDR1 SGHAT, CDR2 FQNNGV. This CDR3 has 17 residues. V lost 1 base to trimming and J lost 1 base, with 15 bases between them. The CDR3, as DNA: TGTGCCAGCAGCTTAGGATGGTCGGGGGTGGGCACAGATACGCAGTATTTT. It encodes CASSLGWSGVGTDTQYF.

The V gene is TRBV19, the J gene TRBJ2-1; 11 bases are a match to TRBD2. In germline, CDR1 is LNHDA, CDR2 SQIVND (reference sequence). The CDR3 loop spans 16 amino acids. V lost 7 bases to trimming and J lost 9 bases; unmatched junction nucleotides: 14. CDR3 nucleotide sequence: TGTGCCAGTACCCGAGCTGGACTAGCGGGTCGGGCTGAGCAGTTCTTC. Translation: CASTRAGLAGRAEQFF.

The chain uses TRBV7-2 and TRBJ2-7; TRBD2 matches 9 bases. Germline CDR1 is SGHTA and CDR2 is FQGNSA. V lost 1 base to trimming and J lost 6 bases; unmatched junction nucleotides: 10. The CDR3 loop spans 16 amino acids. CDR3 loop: CASSLGPSGVRGEQYF. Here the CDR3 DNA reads TGTGCCAGCAGCTTAGGGCCTAGCGGGGTTCGTGGCGAGCAGTACTTC.

The CDR3 is CASSTGQVTYNEQFF. CDR3 sequence (DNA): TGTGCCAGCAGCACGGGACAGGTTACCTACAATGAGCAGTTCTTC. The chain joins TRBV6-5 to TRBJ2-1; TRBD1 aligns across 8 bases. Losses at the gene ends were 6 bases for V and 2 bases for J; bases not matched to a gene: 6. This CDR3 has 15 amino acids. Germline V CDR1 and CDR2: MNHEY, SVGAGI.

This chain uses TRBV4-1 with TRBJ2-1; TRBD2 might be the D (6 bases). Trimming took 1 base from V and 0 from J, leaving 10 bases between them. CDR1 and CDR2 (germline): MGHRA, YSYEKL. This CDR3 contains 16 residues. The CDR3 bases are TGCGCCAGCAGCCAAGCCGGGGGAAGCTCCTACAATGAGCAGTTCTTC. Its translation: CASSQAGGSSYNEQFF.

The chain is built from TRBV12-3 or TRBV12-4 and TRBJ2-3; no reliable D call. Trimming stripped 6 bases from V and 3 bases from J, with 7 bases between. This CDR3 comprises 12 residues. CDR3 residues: CASRLTTDTQYF. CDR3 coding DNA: TGTGCCAGCAGACTAACGACAGATACGCAGTATTTT.

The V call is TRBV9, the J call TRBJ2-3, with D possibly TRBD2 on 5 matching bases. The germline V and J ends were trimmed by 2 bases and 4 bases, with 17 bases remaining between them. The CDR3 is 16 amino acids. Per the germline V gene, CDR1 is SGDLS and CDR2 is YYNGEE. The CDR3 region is CASSVRPTRFADTQYF. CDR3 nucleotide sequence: TGTGCCAGCAGCGTCCGGCCAACTAGATTTGCAGATACGCAGTATTTT. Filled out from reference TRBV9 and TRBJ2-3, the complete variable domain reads DSGVTQTPKHLITATGQRVTLRCSPRSGDLSVYWYQQSLDQGLQFLIQYYNGEERAKGNILERFSAQQFPDLHSELNLSSLELGDSALYFCASSVRPTRFADTQYFGPGTRLTVL.

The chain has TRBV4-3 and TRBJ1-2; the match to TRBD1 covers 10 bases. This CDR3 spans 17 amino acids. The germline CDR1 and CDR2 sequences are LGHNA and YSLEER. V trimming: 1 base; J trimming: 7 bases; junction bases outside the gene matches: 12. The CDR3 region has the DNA TGCGCCAGCAGCCAAGGGGGGTTGAGACAGGGGGCGCTTGGCTACACCTTC. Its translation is CASSQGGLRQGALGYTF.

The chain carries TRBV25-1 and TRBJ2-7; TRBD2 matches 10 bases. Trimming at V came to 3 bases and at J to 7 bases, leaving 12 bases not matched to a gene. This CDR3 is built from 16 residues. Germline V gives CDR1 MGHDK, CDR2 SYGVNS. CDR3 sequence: CASSDYPRTSGAEQYF. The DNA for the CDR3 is TGTGCCAGCAGTGATTACCCAAGGACTAGCGGAGCGGAGCAGTACTTC.

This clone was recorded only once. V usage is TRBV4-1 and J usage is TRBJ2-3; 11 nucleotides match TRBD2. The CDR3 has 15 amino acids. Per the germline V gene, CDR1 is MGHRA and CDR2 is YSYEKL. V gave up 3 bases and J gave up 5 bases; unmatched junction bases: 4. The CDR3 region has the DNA TGCGCCAGCAGCCACGTTAGCGGGGGGGAAGATACGCAGTATTTT. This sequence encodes CASSHVSGGEDTQYF.

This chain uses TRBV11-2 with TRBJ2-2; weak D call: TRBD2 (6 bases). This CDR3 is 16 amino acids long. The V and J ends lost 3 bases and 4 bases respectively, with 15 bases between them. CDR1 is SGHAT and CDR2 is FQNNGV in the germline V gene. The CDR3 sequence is CASSFGGRPSTGELFF. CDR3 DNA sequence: TGTGCCAGCAGCTTTGGTGGGAGGCCGAGCACCGGGGAGCTGTTTTTT.

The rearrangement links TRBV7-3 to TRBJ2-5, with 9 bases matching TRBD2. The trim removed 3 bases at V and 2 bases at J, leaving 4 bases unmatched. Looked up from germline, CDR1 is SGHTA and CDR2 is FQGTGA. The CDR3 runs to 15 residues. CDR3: CASSFLAGLQETQYF. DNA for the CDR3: TGTGCCAGCAGCTTTCTAGCGGGGTTACAAGAGACCCAGTACTTC.

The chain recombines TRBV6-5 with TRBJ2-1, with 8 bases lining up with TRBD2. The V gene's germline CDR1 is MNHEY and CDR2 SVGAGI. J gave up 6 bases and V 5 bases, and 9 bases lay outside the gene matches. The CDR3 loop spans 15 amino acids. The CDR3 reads CASSRLAYDVNEQFF. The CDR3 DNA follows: TGTGCCAGCAGTCGACTAGCGTATGATGTCAATGAGCAGTTCTTC.

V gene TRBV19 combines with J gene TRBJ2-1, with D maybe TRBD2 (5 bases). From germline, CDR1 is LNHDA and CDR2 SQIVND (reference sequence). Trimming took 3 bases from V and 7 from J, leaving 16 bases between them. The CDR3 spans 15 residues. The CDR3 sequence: CASSIPGVLRNEQFF. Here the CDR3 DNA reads TGTGCCAGTAGTATTCCCGGGGTTTTGCGAAATGAGCAGTTCTTC. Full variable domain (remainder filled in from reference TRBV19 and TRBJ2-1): DGGITQSPKYLFRKEGQNVTLSCEQNLNHDAMYWYRQDPGQGLRLIYYSQIVNDFQKGDIAEGYSVSREKKESFPLTVTSAQKNPTAFYLCASSIPGVLRNEQFFGPGTRLTVL.

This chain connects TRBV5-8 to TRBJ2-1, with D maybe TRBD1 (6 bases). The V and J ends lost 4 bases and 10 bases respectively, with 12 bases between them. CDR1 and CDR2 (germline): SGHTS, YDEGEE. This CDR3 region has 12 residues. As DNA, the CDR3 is TGTGCCAGCAGCATCGGACAGCGGGAGCAGTTCTTC. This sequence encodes CASSIGQREQFF.

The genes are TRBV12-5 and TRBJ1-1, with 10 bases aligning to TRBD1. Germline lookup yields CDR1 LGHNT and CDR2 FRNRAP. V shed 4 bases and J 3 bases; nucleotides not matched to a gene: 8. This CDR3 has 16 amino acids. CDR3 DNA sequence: TGTGCTAGTGGTTCAGGGACAGGGGCGAGGGACACTGAAGCTTTCTTT. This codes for CASGSGTGARDTEAFF.

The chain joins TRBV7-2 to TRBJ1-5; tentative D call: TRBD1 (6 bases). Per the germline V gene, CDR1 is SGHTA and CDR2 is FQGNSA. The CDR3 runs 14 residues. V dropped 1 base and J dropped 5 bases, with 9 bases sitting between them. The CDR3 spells CASSLGTAYQPQHF. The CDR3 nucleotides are TGTGCCAGCAGCTTAGGGACAGCCTATCAGCCCCAGCATTTT.

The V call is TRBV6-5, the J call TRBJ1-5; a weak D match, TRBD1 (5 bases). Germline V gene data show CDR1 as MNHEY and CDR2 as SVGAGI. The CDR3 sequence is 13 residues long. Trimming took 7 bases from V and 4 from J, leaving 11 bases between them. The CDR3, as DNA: TGTGCCAGCAAAGGGACTCTAAATCAGCCCCAGCATTTT. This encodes CASKGTLNQPQHF.

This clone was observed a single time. The CDR3 DNA reads as TGTGCCAGCAGCCGGAGTCCGGGAGTTGAATACAATGAGCAGTTCTTC. As protein: CASSRSPGVEYNEQFF. The chain employs TRBV3-1 (or the pseudogene TRBV3-2) and TRBJ2-1; TRBD2 might be the D (6 bases). There are 16 residues in the CDR3. Germline V lookup: CDR1 LGHDT, CDR2 YNNKEL (reference sequence). The V end was cut by 4 bases, the J end by 4 bases, with 17 bases between.

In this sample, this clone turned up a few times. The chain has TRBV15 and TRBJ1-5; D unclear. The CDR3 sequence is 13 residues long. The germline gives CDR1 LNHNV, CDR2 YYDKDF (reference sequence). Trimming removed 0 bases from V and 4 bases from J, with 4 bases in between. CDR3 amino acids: CATSRDQNQPQHF. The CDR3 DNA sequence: TGTGCCACCAGCAGAGATCAAAATCAGCCCCAGCATTTT.

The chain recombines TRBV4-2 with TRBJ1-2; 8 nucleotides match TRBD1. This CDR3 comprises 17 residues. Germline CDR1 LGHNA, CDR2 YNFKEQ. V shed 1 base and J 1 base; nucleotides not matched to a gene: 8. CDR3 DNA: TGTGCCAGCAGCCAAGCCCACGCGGACAGGGATAACTATGGCTACACCTTC. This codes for CASSQAHADRDNYGYTF.